This is a list of T cell receptor beta chains from one sample in a study of blood T cell repertoires in COVID-19. Generated by immunoSEQ multiplex PCR, the TCRdb table keeps only in-frame clones and is missing some. The sample has 350,000 or so clones, approximately 82% seen once. Sequenced material: peripheral blood. These receptor sequences come from a man aged 25-45 years with active or convalescent COVID-19. The CDR3 runs from the conserved cysteine through the conserved F or W. Each record gives: clone size, J gene, V gene, D gene, CDR3 length, CDR3 DNA, CDR3 protein. D genes are given only for firm matches. Clone size, where shown, is once, few, many, or a class for clones that have expanded.

clone size: -; J gene: TRBJ2-5; V gene: TRBV27; D gene: -; CDR3 length: 12; CDR3 DNA: TGTGCCAGCAGTTTGGTGGCGGGGACCCAGTACTTC; CDR3 protein: CASSLVAGTQYF
clone size: -; J gene: TRBJ2-1; V gene: TRBV15; D gene: TRBD2; CDR3 length: 15; CDR3 DNA: TGTGCCACCAGCAGTGGAGCGGGAGCGTATTTTGAGCAGTTCTTC; CDR3 protein: CATSSGAGAYFEQFF
clone size: -; J gene: TRBJ2-1; V gene: TRBV6-2/TRBV6-3; D gene: TRBD1; CDR3 length: 14; CDR3 DNA: TGTGCCAGCAGCCGAGGGACAGGGTCCAATGAGCAGTTCTTC; CDR3 protein: CASSRGTGSNEQFF
clone size: -; J gene: TRBJ1-2; V gene: TRBV2; D gene: -; CDR3 length: 15; CDR3 DNA: TGTGCCAGCAGTGACCAGGGCCCCTCGAGTAGGGGCTACACCTTC; CDR3 protein: CASSDQGPSSRGYTF
clone size: -; J gene: TRBJ2-7; V gene: TRBV4-3; D gene: TRBD1; CDR3 length: 15; CDR3 DNA: TGCGCCAGCAGCCAATGGACAGGGGAGACCTACGAGCAGTACTTC; CDR3 protein: CASSQWTGETYEQYF
clone size: -; J gene: TRBJ1-6; V gene: TRBV30; D gene: -; CDR3 length: 15; CDR3 DNA: TGTGCCTGGAGTGCGATTGACAGCCATAATTCACCCCTCCACTTT; CDR3 protein: CAWSAIDSHNSPLHF
clone size: once; J gene: TRBJ2-5; V gene: TRBV10-3; D gene: TRBD1; CDR3 length: 14; CDR3 DNA: TGTGCCATCAGGCAGGACAGGGGCCAAGAGACCCAGTACTTC; CDR3 protein: CAIRQDRGQETQYF
clone size: -; J gene: TRBJ1-5; V gene: TRBV6-5; D gene: -; CDR3 length: 15; CDR3 DNA: TGTGCCAGCAGCCAAGAGTCGTCTGGCAATCAGCCCCAGCATTTT; CDR3 protein: CASSQESSGNQPQHF
clone size: -; J gene: TRBJ1-1; V gene: TRBV27; D gene: TRBD1; CDR3 length: 20; CDR3 DNA: TGTGCCAGCAGTTTAAACTTATTTAGGGGGCGGAGGGGGATGAACACTGAAGCTTTCTTT; CDR3 protein: CASSLNLFRGRRGMNTEAFF
clone size: few; J gene: TRBJ2-7; V gene: TRBV7-9; D gene: -; CDR3 length: 13; CDR3 DNA: TGTGCCAGCAGCTGGACGGGGATGGGCGAGCAGTACTTC; CDR3 protein: CASSWTGMGEQYF
clone size: -; J gene: TRBJ2-5; V gene: TRBV9; D gene: TRBD2; CDR3 length: 15; CDR3 DNA: TGTGCCAGCAGCGTAGGAGCTAGCGGGAGGGAGACCCAGTACTTC; CDR3 protein: CASSVGASGRETQYF
clone size: -; J gene: TRBJ1-1; V gene: TRBV6-5; D gene: -; CDR3 length: 13; CDR3 DNA: TGTGCCAGCGGCCCGGGGGGGGGCACTGAAGCTTTCTTT; CDR3 protein: CASGPGGGTEAFF
clone size: -; J gene: TRBJ1-4; V gene: TRBV6-1; D gene: -; CDR3 length: 14; CDR3 DNA: TGTGCCAGCAGTGAGGTCCCGGGTCGCGAAAAACTGTTTTTT; CDR3 protein: CASSEVPGREKLFF
clone size: -; J gene: TRBJ1-3; V gene: TRBV7-9; D gene: TRBD1; CDR3 length: 19; CDR3 DNA: TGTGCCAGCAGCTCCCCCCCCGGGACAGGGAACACCGCTGGAAACACCATATATTTT; CDR3 protein: CASSSPPGTGNTAGNTIYF
clone size: once; J gene: TRBJ1-4; V gene: TRBV19; D gene: TRBD1; CDR3 length: 15; CDR3 DNA: TGTGCCAGTAGTCTCGACAGGGGAACTAATGAAAAACTGTTTTTT; CDR3 protein: CASSLDRGTNEKLFF
clone size: -; J gene: TRBJ2-1; V gene: TRBV6-5; D gene: TRBD2; CDR3 length: 15; CDR3 DNA: TGTGCCAGCAGTTACAGCGGGGCTTCCTACAATGAGCAGTTCTTC; CDR3 protein: CASSYSGASYNEQFF
clone size: -; J gene: TRBJ1-4; V gene: TRBV4-1; D gene: -; CDR3 length: 13; CDR3 DNA: TGCGCCAGCAGCCAAGGCCAACACGAAAAACTGTTTTTT; CDR3 protein: CASSQGQHEKLFF
clone size: -; J gene: TRBJ1-2; V gene: TRBV7-8; D gene: -; CDR3 length: 13; CDR3 DNA: TGTGCCAGCAGCTTAGGGATAACAGGGGGCTACACCTTC; CDR3 protein: CASSLGITGGYTF
clone size: -; J gene: TRBJ2-5; V gene: TRBV15; D gene: TRBD1; CDR3 length: 16; CDR3 DNA: TGTGCCACCAGCAGAGGAGCGGGCTACAGGGGGAGCCGCCAGTACTTC; CDR3 protein: CATSRGAGYRGSRQYF
clone size: -; J gene: TRBJ2-1; V gene: TRBV18; D gene: TRBD2; CDR3 length: 15; CDR3 DNA: TGTGCCAGCTCACCTAGCGGGAGGGGAGACAATGAGCAGTTCTTC; CDR3 protein: CASSPSGRGDNEQFF
clone size: -; J gene: TRBJ1-1; V gene: TRBV25-1; D gene: -; CDR3 length: 14; CDR3 DNA: TGTGCCAGCATTCAAACCGGGTTCTACACTGAAGCTTTCTTT; CDR3 protein: CASIQTGFYTEAFF
clone size: -; J gene: TRBJ2-3; V gene: TRBV30; D gene: -; CDR3 length: 13; CDR3 DNA: TGTGCCTGGAGTGCCCGTCCCCCAGATACGCAGTATTTT; CDR3 protein: CAWSARPPDTQYF
clone size: -; J gene: TRBJ2-7; V gene: TRBV11-2; D gene: -; CDR3 length: 13; CDR3 DNA: TGTGCCAGCAGCTTGAGCGGGTCCGGCGAGCAGTACTTC; CDR3 protein: CASSLSGSGEQYF
clone size: -; J gene: TRBJ1-1; V gene: TRBV12-3/TRBV12-4; D gene: -; CDR3 length: 12; CDR3 DNA: TGTGCCAGCAGCCCAACCAGGGGAAAAGCTTTCTTT; CDR3 protein: CASSPTRGKAFF
clone size: -; J gene: TRBJ2-1; V gene: TRBV11-2; D gene: TRBD2; CDR3 length: 19; CDR3 DNA: TGTGCCAGCAAAAAAGGGTGGGCAGCTCTAGCGGGAGGGCCCAATGAGCAGTTCTTC; CDR3 protein: CASKKGWAALAGGPNEQFF
clone size: once; J gene: TRBJ2-6; V gene: TRBV7-3; D gene: TRBD1; CDR3 length: 16; CDR3 DNA: TGTGCCAGCAGCAAACACAGGGGCCCTGGGGCCAACGTCCTGACTTTC; CDR3 protein: CASSKHRGPGANVLTF
clone size: once; J gene: TRBJ2-3; V gene: TRBV5-1; D gene: TRBD2; CDR3 length: 13; CDR3 DNA: TGCGCCAGCAGCGCGACTAGCGCCGATACGCAGTATTTT; CDR3 protein: CASSATSADTQYF
clone size: -; J gene: TRBJ2-7; V gene: TRBV3-1/TRBV3-2; D gene: -; CDR3 length: 15; CDR3 DNA: TGTGCCAGCAGCCAACAGACTAGACCCACCTACGAGCAGTACTTC; CDR3 protein: CASSQQTRPTYEQYF
clone size: -; J gene: TRBJ2-1; V gene: TRBV18; D gene: TRBD1; CDR3 length: 17; CDR3 DNA: TGTGCCAGCTCATGGAGGACAGGGGGGTCCTTGCGGCATGAGCAGTTCTTC; CDR3 protein: CASSWRTGGSLRHEQFF
clone size: -; J gene: TRBJ1-3; V gene: TRBV19; D gene: -; CDR3 length: 15; CDR3 DNA: TGTGCCAGTACCCCGACAGTCATATCTGGAAACACCATATATTTT; CDR3 protein: CASTPTVISGNTIYF
clone size: -; J gene: TRBJ1-2; V gene: TRBV6-5; D gene: -; CDR3 length: 13; CDR3 DNA: TGTGCCGGGTCCCAGGGGTCTCACTATGGCTACACCTTC; CDR3 protein: CAGSQGSHYGYTF
clone size: -; J gene: TRBJ1-4; V gene: TRBV28; D gene: -; CDR3 length: 14; CDR3 DNA: TGTGCCAGCCAAGGACAGTCAGGGGATGAAAAACTGTTTTTT; CDR3 protein: CASQGQSGDEKLFF
clone size: -; J gene: TRBJ2-7; V gene: TRBV7-3; D gene: TRBD2; CDR3 length: 15; CDR3 DNA: TGTGCCAGCAGCTTAGGTAGCGGGCCCCCCAACGAGCAGTACTTC; CDR3 protein: CASSLGSGPPNEQYF
clone size: -; J gene: TRBJ1-1; V gene: TRBV30; D gene: -; CDR3 length: 12; CDR3 DNA: TGTGCCTGCCTTGACGGGTACACTGAAGCTTTCTTT; CDR3 protein: CACLDGYTEAFF
clone size: -; J gene: TRBJ2-1; V gene: TRBV5-4; D gene: TRBD1; CDR3 length: 14; CDR3 DNA: TGTGCCAGCAGCTTGGGGGGACAGGGTAATGAGCAGTTCTTC; CDR3 protein: CASSLGGQGNEQFF
clone size: -; J gene: TRBJ2-1; V gene: TRBV23-1; D gene: -; CDR3 length: 16; CDR3 DNA: TGCGCCAGCAGTCAATCTAGAGGGAGCCCCTACAATGAGCAGTTCTTC; CDR3 protein: CASSQSRGSPYNEQFF
clone size: -; J gene: TRBJ1-4; V gene: TRBV27; D gene: -; CDR3 length: 16; CDR3 DNA: TGTGCCAGCAGTCCCTATAACGCTGCCTCTAATGAAAAACTGTTTTTT; CDR3 protein: CASSPYNAASNEKLFF
clone size: once; J gene: TRBJ2-5; V gene: TRBV4-1; D gene: TRBD1; CDR3 length: 16; CDR3 DNA: TGCGCCAGCAGCCAAGGGTACAGGGGAGATGGCGAGACCCAGTACTTC; CDR3 protein: CASSQGYRGDGETQYF
clone size: -; J gene: TRBJ2-3; V gene: TRBV15; D gene: TRBD2; CDR3 length: 19; CDR3 DNA: TGTGCCACCAGCAGAGATCATGCCGCGGCTAGCGGGGGGTGGGATACGCAGTATTTT; CDR3 protein: CATSRDHAAASGGWDTQYF
clone size: -; J gene: TRBJ2-1; V gene: TRBV4-3; D gene: TRBD1; CDR3 length: 17; CDR3 DNA: TGCGCCAGCAGCTCCGGGGGCGGACAGGGACCCCCCAGTCTCTTGTTCTTC; CDR3 protein: CASSSGGGQGPPSLLFF
clone size: -; J gene: TRBJ2-7; V gene: TRBV4-1; D gene: TRBD2; CDR3 length: 16; CDR3 DNA: TGCGCCAGCAGCCAGGGACTAGCGGGACTCTCCTACGAGCAGTACTTC; CDR3 protein: CASSQGLAGLSYEQYF
clone size: -; J gene: TRBJ2-7; V gene: TRBV7-8; D gene: -; CDR3 length: 12; CDR3 DNA: TGTGCCAGCAGCCAGAACTTCTACGAGCAGTACTTC; CDR3 protein: CASSQNFYEQYF
clone size: -; J gene: TRBJ2-7; V gene: TRBV30; D gene: -; CDR3 length: 12; CDR3 DNA: TGTGCCTGGAGTGTAGGGGGGGCTCCCCTATACTTC; CDR3 protein: CAWSVGGAPLYF
clone size: -; J gene: TRBJ1-5; V gene: TRBV9; D gene: -; CDR3 length: 16; CDR3 DNA: TGTGCCAGCAACAACGACCAGGATTATAGCAATCAGCCCCAGCATTTT; CDR3 protein: CASNNDQDYSNQPQHF
clone size: -; J gene: TRBJ1-2; V gene: TRBV7-2; D gene: -; CDR3 length: 16; CDR3 DNA: TGTGCCAGCAGCTTAGTGGAGTCGGTCCCTAACTATGGCTACACCTTC; CDR3 protein: CASSLVESVPNYGYTF
clone size: once; J gene: TRBJ1-2; V gene: TRBV5-1; D gene: TRBD1; CDR3 length: 15; CDR3 DNA: TGCGCCAGCAGCGTCTCTCCGGGACAGGACTATGGCTACACCTTC; CDR3 protein: CASSVSPGQDYGYTF
clone size: -; J gene: TRBJ1-2; V gene: TRBV6-1; D gene: -; CDR3 length: 13; CDR3 DNA: TGTGCCAGCAGTGAATGGCAGTTCTATGGCTACACCTTC; CDR3 protein: CASSEWQFYGYTF
clone size: once; J gene: TRBJ2-3; V gene: TRBV7-2; D gene: -; CDR3 length: 14; CDR3 DNA: TGTGCCAGCAGCTTCAGACTAGTCGCAGATACGCAGTATTTT; CDR3 protein: CASSFRLVADTQYF
clone size: -; J gene: TRBJ1-5; V gene: TRBV4-1; D gene: -; CDR3 length: 17; CDR3 DNA: TGCGCCAGCAGCCCTCTACAGGGAGGGGAAGACAATCAGCCCCAGCATTTT; CDR3 protein: CASSPLQGGEDNQPQHF
clone size: -; J gene: TRBJ2-7; V gene: TRBV4-3; D gene: -; CDR3 length: 15; CDR3 DNA: TGCGCCAGCAGCCAGGGCCCATTGGGAGGCTACGAGCAGTACTTC; CDR3 protein: CASSQGPLGGYEQYF
clone size: -; J gene: TRBJ2-4; V gene: TRBV3-1/TRBV3-2; D gene: TRBD2; CDR3 length: 17; CDR3 DNA: TGTGCCAGCAGCCCCCGACTAGCGGAGTTAGCCAAAAACATTCAGTACTTC; CDR3 protein: CASSPRLAELAKNIQYF